This is a list of T cell receptor beta chains from one sample in a study of CD8+CD57+ T cells in acquired aplastic anemia. TCRdb analysed the reads with MiXCR anew, one entry per CDR3 protein. The sample contains 100,000 to 150,000 distinct CDR3 sequences, 45% to 60% of which appear only once. Specimen: sorted CD4+, CD8+, or CD8+CD57+ T cells (not recorded which) from PBMCs. These receptors were collected from a human donor with aplastic anemia. The CDR3 runs from the conserved cysteine through the conserved F or W. The D gene is left open where the match is weak.

J,D,V,CDR3
TRBJ1-5,NA,TRBV28,CASSLRSGLARQPQHF
TRBJ2-7,NA,TRBV2,CASSLGGTASYEQYF
TRBJ2-1,TRBD1,TRBV10-3,CVSLGTGIYNEQFF
TRBJ2-5,TRBD2,TRBV9,CASSVAPAGGETQYF
TRBJ2-1,NA,TRBV7-3,CASSQGRRNEQFF
TRBJ2-7,NA,TRBV2,CASTEISGSYEQYF
TRBJ2-3,TRBD2,TRBV6-1,CDSSAYGWAGGDTDTQYF
TRBJ2-1,NA,TRBV2,CASSEDGVSQEQFF
TRBJ1-2,NA,TRBV20-1,CSAGTGGARGYTF
TRBJ1-5,TRBD1,TRBV7-3,CASSFTTGGKSQPQHF
TRBJ1-2,NA,TRBV29-1,CSVEDDRAANYGYTF
TRBJ2-5,NA,TRBV19,CASSIGRGETQYF
TRBJ1-2,NA,TRBV29-1,CSARRGSNYGYTF
TRBJ2-7,TRBD1,TRBV5-1,CASSLRGQGNEQYF
TRBJ2-1,TRBD2,TRBV29-1,CSARTQLAGDNEQLF
TRBJ2-3,TRBD1,TRBV29-1,CSTSGTGDTDTQYF
TRBJ1-6,NA,TRBV6-1,CASSEPEPNSPLHF
TRBJ2-3,NA,TRBV10-1,CASRESSSTDTQYF
TRBJ1-6,NA,TRBV12-3/TRBV12-4,CASSQAGVGSPLHF
TRBJ2-1,TRBD1,TRBV10-3,CAIRQTGGADEQFF
TRBJ2-3,NA,TRBV9,CASSVEGVLTDTQYF
TRBJ2-5,TRBD1,TRBV24-1,CATSEEQGVFETQYF
TRBJ2-1,NA,TRBV10-1,CASSERSGAMRGGGHSNEQFF
TRBJ2-4,NA,TRBV28,CASSPKAYQRAKNIQYF
TRBJ1-1,TRBD1,TRBV24-1,CATSDPNRGTEAFF
TRBJ1-1,NA,TRBV10-3,CAISDIHTEAFF
TRBJ2-7,TRBD2,TRBV15,CATSRVRGGETYEQYF
TRBJ2-7,NA,TRBV9,CASSVQGIDEQYF
TRBJ2-7,TRBD1,TRBV5-1,CATRDRESSYEQYF
TRBJ2-7,TRBD2,TRBV10-3,CAISESGGEQYF
TRBJ2-7,NA,TRBV29-1,CSWGYQGQGYEQYF
TRBJ2-7,NA,TRBV2,CASSSQTYEQYF
TRBJ2-5,TRBD1,TRBV10-2,CASNQGLGQGKETQYF
TRBJ1-5,NA,TRBV7-6,CASSFSDQPQHF
TRBJ1-2,NA,TRBV2,CASSEVEVGSYTF
TRBJ2-3,TRBD2,TRBV19,CASSMSGGTDTQYF
TRBJ1-1,TRBD1,TRBV19,CASSIKTGDTEAFF
TRBJ2-7,NA,TRBV4-1,CASSPGTEQPFPTYEQYF
TRBJ2-7,TRBD2,TRBV3-1,CASSRGLAGEQYF
TRBJ2-5,NA,TRBV10-3,CAISESDFREQETQYF
TRBJ2-5,TRBD2,TRBV20-1,CSARALAGGSIQETQYF
TRBJ2-7,TRBD2,TRBV10-3,CAISGTSGSYEQYF
TRBJ1-2,NA,TRBV20-1,CSAYRDGDYGYTF
TRBJ2-7,NA,TRBV19,CASSTTGGGRPYEQYF
TRBJ1-3,NA,TRBV7-9,CASSPPGNTIYF
TRBJ2-1,NA,TRBV20-1,CSASTGPTPDNEQFF
TRBJ1-1,NA,TRBV19,CASSILNTEAFF